The 6 T cell receptor beta chains below come from one sample, sequenced in a study of T-cell memory formation after mild COVID-19 (dated by TCRdb to 2020 to 2023). Libraries were made using 5' RACE. Sequencing instrument: Illumina NovaSeq 6000. TCRdb's own reprocessing of the public reads used fastp at Q25 and MiXCR and kept productive beta chains. Each CDR3 protein appears once, grouped with its most common genes and DNA. Here the sample has under 600,000 distinct CDR3 sequences; less than 25% occur a single time. Approximately 8.4% of the sample goes to the ten largest clones. Sequenced sample: PBMCs or a T cell subset sorted from them (not recorded which). The receptors derive from an adult woman who had mild COVID-19 (a few samples of this study predate the infection). The sample titles of this study are shuffled in the database, so cell type and time point are left out; the donor was told from shared clones.

The chain has TRBV12-3 or TRBV12-4 and TRBJ2-7; the match to TRBD2 covers 7 bases. V lost 5 bases, J lost 4 bases, and 11 bases stayed unmatched. The CDR3 is 15 amino acids. The DNA for the CDR3 is TGTGCCAGCAGTCCCTCTGGCGGGGGAAGTTACGAGCAGTACTTC. The encoded protein is CASSPSGGGSYEQYF.

The chain uses TRBV13 and TRBJ2-2; D ambiguous. Germline V gives CDR1 PRHDT, CDR2 FYEKMQ (reference sequence). The CDR3 has 15 amino acids. Deletions cut 2 bases from V and 3 bases from J, with 10 bases between. CDR3 DNA sequence: TGTGCCAGCAGCTTAACGGAACTGTACACCGGGGAGCTGTTTTTT. It encodes CASSLTELYTGELFF.

Here the CDR3 DNA reads TGTGCCAGCAGCGTCCGGACAGAGAACACCGGGGAGCTGTTTTTT. It specifies CASSVRTENTGELFF. The chain has TRBV9 and TRBJ2-2, with TRBD1 as a possible D gene (6 bases). CDR1 and CDR2 (germline): SGDLS, YYNGEE. The CDR3 loop spans 15 amino acids. V shed 2 bases and J shed 1 base, with 9 bases lying between them.

The rearrangement uses TRBV4-2 and TRBJ1-2, with D possibly TRBD1 on 5 matching bases. The CDR3 has 20 residues. The germline V gene has CDR1 LGHNA and CDR2 YNFKEQ. Trimming took 0 bases from V and 5 from J, leaving 28 bases between them. The CDR3 region has the DNA TGTGCCAGCAGCCAAGATTTCTTCCGGGACCCCCTTCGAATACGATATGGCTACACCTTC. Its protein product is CASSQDFFRDPLRIRYGYTF.

This clonotype was recorded many times. This rearrangement joins TRBV18 to TRBJ2-7; D is perhaps TRBD1 (6 bases). Germline loops: CDR1 KGHSH, CDR2 LQKENI. Trimming cost V 3 bases and J 0 bases, with 9 bases left between them. This CDR3 spans 14 amino acids. CDR3 sequence reads: CASSPQGSSYEQYF. The CDR3 nucleotides read TGTGCCAGCTCACCCCAGGGGAGCTCCTACGAGCAGTACTTC.

This sequence joins TRBV19 and TRBJ1-1; the D is unclear. Germline lookup yields CDR1 LNHDA and CDR2 SQIVND (reference sequence). Between the trimmed V and J ends, which lost 0 bases and 0 bases, there was a span of 8 bases. This CDR3 contains 15 residues. The CDR3 is CASSIDLKVNTEAFF. The CDR3 DNA reads as TGTGCCAGTAGTATAGATCTAAAGGTGAACACTGAAGCTTTCTTT.